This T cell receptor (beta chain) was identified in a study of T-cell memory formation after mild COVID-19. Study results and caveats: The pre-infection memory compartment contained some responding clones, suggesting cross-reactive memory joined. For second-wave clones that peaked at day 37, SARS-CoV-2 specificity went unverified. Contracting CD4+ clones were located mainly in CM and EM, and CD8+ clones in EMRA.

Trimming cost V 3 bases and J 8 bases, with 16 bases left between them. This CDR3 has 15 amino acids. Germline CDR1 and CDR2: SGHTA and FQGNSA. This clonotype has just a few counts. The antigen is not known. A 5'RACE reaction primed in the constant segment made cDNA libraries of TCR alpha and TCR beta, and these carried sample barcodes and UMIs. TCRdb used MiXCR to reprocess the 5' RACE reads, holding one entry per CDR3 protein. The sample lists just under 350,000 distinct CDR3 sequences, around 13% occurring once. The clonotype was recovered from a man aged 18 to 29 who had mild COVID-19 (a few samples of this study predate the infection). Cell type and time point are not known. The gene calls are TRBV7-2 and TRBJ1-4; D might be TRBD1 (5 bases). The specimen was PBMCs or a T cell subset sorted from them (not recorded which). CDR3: CASSFGGVRMEKLFF. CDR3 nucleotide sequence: TGTGCCAGCAGCTTCGGGGGGGTGCGGATGGAAAAACTGTTTTTT. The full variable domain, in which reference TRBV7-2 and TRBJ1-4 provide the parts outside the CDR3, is GAGVSQSPSNKVTEKGKDVELRCDPISGHTALYWYRQSLGQGLEFLIYFQGNSAPDKSGLPSDRFSAERTGGSVSTLTIQRTQQEDSAVYLCASSFGGVRMEKLFFGSGTQLSVL.